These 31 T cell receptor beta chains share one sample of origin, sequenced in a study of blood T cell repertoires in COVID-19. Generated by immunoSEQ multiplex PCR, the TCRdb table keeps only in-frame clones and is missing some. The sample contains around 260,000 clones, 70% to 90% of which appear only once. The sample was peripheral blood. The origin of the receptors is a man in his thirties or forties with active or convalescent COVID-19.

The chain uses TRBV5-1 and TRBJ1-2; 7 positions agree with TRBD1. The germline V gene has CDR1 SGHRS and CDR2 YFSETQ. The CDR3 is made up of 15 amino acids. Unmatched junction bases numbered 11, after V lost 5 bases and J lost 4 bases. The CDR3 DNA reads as TGCGCCAGCAGGATGGGGACAGTTGATACCTATGGCTACACCTTC. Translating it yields CASRMGTVDTYGYTF.

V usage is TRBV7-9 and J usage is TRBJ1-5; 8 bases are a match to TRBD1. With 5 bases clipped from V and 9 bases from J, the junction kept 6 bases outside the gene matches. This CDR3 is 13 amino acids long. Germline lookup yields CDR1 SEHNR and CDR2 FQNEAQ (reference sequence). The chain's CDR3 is CASSKQGTGPQHF. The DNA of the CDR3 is TGTGCCAGCAGCAAGCAAGGGACAGGGCCCCAGCATTTT.

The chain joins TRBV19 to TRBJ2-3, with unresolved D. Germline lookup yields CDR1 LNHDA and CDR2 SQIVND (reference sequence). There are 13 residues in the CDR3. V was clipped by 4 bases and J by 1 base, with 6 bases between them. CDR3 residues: CASSNQGTDTQYF. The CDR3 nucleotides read TGTGCCAGTAGTAACCAGGGCACAGATACGCAGTATTTT. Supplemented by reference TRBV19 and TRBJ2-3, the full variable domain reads DGGITQSPKYLFRKEGQNVTLSCEQNLNHDAMYWYRQDPGQGLRLIYYSQIVNDFQKGDIAEGYSVSREKKESFPLTVTSAQKNPTAFYLCASSNQGTDTQYFGPGTRLTVL.

CDR3 in DNA: TGCGCCAGCAGAGGTCTAGCGGGGGGCGCGAACACCGGGGAGCTGTTTTTT. Protein: CASRGLAGGANTGELFF. The genes are TRBV5-1 and TRBJ2-2, with 11 nucleotides matching TRBD2. V lost 5 bases to trimming and J lost 0 bases; unmatched junction nucleotides: 6. Germline V gives CDR1 SGHRS, CDR2 YFSETQ. The CDR3 is 17 residues long.

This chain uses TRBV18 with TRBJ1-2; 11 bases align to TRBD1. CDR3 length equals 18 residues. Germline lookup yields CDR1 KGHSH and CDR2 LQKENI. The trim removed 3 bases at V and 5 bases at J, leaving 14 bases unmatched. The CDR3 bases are TGTGCCAGCTCACCCAGGACCGGGACAGGGGGTTATAGTTATGGCTACACCTTC. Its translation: CASSPRTGTGGYSYGYTF.

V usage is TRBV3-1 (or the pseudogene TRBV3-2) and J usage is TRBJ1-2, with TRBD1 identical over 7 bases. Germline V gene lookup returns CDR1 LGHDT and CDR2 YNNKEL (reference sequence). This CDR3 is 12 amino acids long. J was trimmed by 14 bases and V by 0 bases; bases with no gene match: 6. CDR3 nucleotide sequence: TGTGCCAGCAGCCAAGATCGGAGGGGGCTAACCTTC. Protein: CASSQDRRGLTF.

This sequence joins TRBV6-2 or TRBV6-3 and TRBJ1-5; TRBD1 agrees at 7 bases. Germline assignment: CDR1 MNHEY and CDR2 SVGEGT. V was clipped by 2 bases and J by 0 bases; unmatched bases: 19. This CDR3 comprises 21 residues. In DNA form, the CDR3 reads TGTGCCAGCAGTTACAGCGCGCGGGGACCGGGACAGATTTATAGCAATCAGCCCCAGCATTTT. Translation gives CASSYSARGPGQIYSNQPQHF.

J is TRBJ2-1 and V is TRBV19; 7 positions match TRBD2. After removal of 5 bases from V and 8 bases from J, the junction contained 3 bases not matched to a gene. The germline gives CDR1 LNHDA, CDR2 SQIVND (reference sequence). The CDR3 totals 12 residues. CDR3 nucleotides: TGTGCCAGTAGTGCACGGGGGGATGAGCAGTTCTTC. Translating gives CASSARGDEQFF.

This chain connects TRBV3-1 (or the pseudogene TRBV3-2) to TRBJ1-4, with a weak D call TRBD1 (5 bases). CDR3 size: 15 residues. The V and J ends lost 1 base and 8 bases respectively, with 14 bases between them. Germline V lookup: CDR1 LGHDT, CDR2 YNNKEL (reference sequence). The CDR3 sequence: CASSQVVGEEEKLFF. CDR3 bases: TGTGCCAGCAGCCAAGTCGTAGGGGAAGAGGAAAAACTGTTTTTT.

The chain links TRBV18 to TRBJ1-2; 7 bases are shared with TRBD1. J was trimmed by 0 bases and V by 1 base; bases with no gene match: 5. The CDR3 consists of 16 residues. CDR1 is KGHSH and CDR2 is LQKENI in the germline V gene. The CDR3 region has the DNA TGTGCCAGCTCACCACTAGGGACAGCCCCTAACTATGGCTACACCTTC. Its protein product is CASSPLGTAPNYGYTF.

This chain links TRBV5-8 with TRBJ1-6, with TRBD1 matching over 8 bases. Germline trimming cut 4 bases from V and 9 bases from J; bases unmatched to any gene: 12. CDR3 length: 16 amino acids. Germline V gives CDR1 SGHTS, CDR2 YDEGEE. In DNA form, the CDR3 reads TGTGCCAGCAGCGCAACAGGGGGAGGGCTAAGTTCACCCCTCCACTTT. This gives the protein CASSATGGGLSSPLHF.

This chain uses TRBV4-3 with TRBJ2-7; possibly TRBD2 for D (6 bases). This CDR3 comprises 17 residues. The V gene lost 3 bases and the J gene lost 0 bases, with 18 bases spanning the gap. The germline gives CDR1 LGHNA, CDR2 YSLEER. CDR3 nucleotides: TGCGCCAGCAGCCAGAGTACCGGGACTGGCATCTCCTACGAGCAGTACTTC. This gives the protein CASSQSTGTGISYEQYF.

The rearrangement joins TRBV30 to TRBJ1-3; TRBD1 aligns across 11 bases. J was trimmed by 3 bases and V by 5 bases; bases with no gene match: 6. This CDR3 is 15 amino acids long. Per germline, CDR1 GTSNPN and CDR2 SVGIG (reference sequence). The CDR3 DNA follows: TGTGCCTGGTCCGGGACAGGGGGATTTGGAAACACCATATATTTT. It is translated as CAWSGTGGFGNTIYF.

The CDR3, as DNA: TGTGCCAGCAGCTTAGGGACAGGGGGCCAGGAGACCCAGTACTTC. This codes for CASSLGTGGQETQYF. The chain joins TRBV11-3 to TRBJ2-5; 11 nucleotides match TRBD1. The CDR3 runs 15 residues. V lost 1 base to trimming and J lost 5 bases; unmatched junction nucleotides: 3. CDR1 and CDR2 (germline): SGHNT, YENEEA.

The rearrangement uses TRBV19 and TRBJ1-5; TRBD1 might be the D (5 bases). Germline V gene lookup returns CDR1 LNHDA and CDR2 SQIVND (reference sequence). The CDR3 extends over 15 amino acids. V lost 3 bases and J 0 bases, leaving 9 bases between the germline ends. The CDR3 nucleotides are TGTGCCAGTAGTATCACAGGTAGTAGCAATCAGCCCCAGCATTTT. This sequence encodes CASSITGSSNQPQHF.

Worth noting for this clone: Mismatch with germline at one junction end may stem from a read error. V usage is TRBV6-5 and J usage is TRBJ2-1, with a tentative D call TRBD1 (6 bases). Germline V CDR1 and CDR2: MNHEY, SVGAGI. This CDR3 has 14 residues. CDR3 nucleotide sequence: TGTACCAGCAAAAGACAGGAGTACAACAATGAGCAGTTCTTC. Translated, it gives CTSKRQEYNNEQFF.

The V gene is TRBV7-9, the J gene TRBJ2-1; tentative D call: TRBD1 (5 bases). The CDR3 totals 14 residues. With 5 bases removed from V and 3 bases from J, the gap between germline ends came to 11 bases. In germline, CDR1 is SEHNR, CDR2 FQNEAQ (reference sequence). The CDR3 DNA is TGTGCCAGCAGCCCACAGGAGAACTACAATGAGCAGTTCTTC. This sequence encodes CASSPQENYNEQFF.

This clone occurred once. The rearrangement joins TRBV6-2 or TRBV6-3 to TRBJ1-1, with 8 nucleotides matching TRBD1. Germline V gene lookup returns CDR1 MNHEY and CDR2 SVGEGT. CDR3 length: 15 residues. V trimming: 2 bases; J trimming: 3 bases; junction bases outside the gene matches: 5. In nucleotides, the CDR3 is TGTGCCAGCAGTTACGGAACAGGGGGGTACACTGAAGCTTTCTTT. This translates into CASSYGTGGYTEAFF.

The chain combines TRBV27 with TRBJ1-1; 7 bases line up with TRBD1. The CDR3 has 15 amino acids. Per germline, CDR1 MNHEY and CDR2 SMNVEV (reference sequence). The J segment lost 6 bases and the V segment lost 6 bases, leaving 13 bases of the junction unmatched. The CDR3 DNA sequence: TGTGCCAGCAGCAATACAGGGGTTTTATTGTCTGAAGCTTTCTTT. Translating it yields CASSNTGVLLSEAFF.

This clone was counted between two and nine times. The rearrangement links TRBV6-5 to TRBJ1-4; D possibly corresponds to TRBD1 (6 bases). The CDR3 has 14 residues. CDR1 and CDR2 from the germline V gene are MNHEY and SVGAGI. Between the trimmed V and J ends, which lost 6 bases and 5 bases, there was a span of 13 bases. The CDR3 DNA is TGTGCCAGCAGGAAGCAGGGGCCGAATGAAAAACTGTTTTTT. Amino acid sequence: CASRKQGPNEKLFF.

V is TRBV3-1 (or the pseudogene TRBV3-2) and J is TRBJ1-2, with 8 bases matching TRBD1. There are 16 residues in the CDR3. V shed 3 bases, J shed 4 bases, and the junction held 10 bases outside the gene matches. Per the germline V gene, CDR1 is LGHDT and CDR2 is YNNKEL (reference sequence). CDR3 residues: CASSQGQVISTYGYTF. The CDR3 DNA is TGTGCCAGCAGCCAGGGACAGGTGATTTCCACCTATGGCTACACCTTC.

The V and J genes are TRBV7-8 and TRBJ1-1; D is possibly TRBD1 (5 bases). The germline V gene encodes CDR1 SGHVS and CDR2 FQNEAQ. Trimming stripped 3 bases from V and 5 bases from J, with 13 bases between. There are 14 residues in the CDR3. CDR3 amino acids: CASSFYQGGTEAFF. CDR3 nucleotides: TGTGCCAGCAGCTTTTATCAGGGTGGGACTGAAGCTTTCTTT.

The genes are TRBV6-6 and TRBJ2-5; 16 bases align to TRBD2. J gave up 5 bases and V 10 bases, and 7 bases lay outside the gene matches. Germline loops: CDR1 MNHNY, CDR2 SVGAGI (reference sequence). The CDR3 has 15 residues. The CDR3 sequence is CATGTSGGARETQYF. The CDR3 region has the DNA TGTGCCACTGGGACTAGCGGGGGGGCTAGGGAGACCCAGTACTTC.

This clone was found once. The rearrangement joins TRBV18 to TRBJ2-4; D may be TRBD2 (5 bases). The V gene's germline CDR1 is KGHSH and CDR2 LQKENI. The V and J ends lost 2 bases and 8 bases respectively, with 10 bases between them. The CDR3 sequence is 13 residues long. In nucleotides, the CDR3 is TGTGCCAGCTCACCATCGAGGGCGGACATTCAGTACTTC. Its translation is CASSPSRADIQYF.

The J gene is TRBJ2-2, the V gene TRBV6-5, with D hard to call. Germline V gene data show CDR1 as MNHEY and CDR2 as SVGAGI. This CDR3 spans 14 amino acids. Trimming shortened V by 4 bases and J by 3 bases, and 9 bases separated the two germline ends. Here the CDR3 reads CASSSRVHTGELFF. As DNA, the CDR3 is TGTGCCAGCAGTTCCCGGGTCCACACCGGGGAGCTGTTTTTT.

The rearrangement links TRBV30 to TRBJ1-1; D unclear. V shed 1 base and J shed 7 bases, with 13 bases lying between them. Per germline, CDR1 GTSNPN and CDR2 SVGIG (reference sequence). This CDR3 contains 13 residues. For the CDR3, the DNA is TGTGCCTGGAGTGGGTCAGTTGGAGATGAAGCTTTCTTT. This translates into CAWSGSVGDEAFF.

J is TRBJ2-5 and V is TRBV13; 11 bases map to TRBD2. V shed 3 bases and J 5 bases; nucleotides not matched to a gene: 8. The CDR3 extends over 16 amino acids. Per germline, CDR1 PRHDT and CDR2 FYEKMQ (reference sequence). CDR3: CASSFSGGGLMETQYF. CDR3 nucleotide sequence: TGTGCCAGCAGCTTTAGCGGGGGGGGGCTTATGGAGACCCAGTACTTC.

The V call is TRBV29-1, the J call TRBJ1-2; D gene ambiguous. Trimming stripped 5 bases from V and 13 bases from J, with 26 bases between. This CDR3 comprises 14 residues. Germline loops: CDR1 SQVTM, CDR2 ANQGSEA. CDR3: CSVPQEVAGSPVTF. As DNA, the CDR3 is TGCAGCGTTCCCCAAGAAGTTGCAGGTTCGCCCGTCACCTTC.

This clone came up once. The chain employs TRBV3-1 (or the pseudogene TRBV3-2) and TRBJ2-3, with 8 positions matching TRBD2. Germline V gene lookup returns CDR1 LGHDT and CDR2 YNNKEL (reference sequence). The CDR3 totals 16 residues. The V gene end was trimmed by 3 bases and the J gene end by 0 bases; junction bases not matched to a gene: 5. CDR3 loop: CASSQVSGASTDTQYF. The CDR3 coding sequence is TGTGCCAGCAGCCAGGTTAGCGGGGCTAGCACAGATACGCAGTATTTT.

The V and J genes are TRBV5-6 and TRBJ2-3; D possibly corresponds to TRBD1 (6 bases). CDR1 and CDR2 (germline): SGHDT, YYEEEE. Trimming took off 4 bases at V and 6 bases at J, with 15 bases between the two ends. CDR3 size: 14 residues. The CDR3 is CASSQRTVGDTQYF. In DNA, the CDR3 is TGTGCCAGCAGCCAGAGGACAGTGGGGGATACGCAGTATTTT. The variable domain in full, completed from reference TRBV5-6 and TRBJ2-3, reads DAGVTQSPTHLIKTRGQQVTLRCSPKSGHDTVSWYQQALGQGPQFIFQYYEEEERQRGNFPDRFSGHQFPNYSSELNVNALLLGDSALYLCASSQRTVGDTQYFGPGTRLTVL.

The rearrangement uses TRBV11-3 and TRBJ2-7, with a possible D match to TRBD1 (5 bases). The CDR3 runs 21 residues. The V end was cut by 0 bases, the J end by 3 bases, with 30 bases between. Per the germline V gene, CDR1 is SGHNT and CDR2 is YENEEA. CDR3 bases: TGTGCCAGCAGCTTAGATGGAGTCGGAAACCCCAGGGTAAACCCTAACTACGAGCAGTACTTC. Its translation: CASSLDGVGNPRVNPNYEQYF.